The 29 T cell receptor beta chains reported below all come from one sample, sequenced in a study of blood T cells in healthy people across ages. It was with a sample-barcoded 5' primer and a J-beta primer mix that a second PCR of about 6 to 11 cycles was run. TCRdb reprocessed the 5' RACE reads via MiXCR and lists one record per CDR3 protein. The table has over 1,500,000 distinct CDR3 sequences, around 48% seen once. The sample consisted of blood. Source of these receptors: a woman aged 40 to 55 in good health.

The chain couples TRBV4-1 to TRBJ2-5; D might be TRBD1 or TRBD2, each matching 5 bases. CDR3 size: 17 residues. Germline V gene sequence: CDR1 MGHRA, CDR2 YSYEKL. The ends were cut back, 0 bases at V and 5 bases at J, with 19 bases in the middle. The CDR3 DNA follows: TGCGCCAGCAGCCAAGAATATCGGGACCCAACCGGGGAGACCCAGTACTTC. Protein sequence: CASSQEYRDPTGETQYF.

CDR3 amino acids: CASIKGLGVAGELFF. In DNA, the CDR3 is TGTGCCAGCATTAAGGGACTAGGCGTCGCCGGGGAGCTGTTTTTT. The chain couples TRBV12-3 or TRBV12-4 to TRBJ2-2; 8 positions agree with TRBD2. The V segment lost 7 bases and the J segment 6 bases; nucleotides outside the gene matches: 10. The CDR3 consists of 15 residues.

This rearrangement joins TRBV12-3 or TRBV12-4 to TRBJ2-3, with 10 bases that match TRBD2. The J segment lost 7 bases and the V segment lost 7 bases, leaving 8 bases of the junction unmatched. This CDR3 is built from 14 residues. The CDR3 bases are TGTGCCAGCACCGAGCGGGGGGGCCAATATACGCAGTATTTT. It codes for CASTERGGQYTQYF.

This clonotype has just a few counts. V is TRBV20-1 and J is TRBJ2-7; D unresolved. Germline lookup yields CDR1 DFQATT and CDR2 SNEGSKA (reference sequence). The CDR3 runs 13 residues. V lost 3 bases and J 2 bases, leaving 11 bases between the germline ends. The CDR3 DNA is TGCAGTGCTAGGAGCCAGTCTACCTACGAGCAGTACTTC. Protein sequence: CSARSQSTYEQYF.

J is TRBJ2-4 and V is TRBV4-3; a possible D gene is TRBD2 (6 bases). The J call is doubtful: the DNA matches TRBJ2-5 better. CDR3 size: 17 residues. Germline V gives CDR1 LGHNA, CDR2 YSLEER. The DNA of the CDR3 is TGCGCCAGCAGCCAAGATTGGTCTAGCGATTTACGAGAGACCCAGTACTTC. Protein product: CASSQDWSSDLRETQYF.

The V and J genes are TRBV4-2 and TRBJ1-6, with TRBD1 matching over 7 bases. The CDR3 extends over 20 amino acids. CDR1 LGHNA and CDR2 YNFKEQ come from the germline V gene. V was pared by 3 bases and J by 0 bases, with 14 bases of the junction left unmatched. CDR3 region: CASSQARTGMPSSYNSPLHF. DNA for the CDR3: TGTGCCAGCAGCCAGGCGAGGACAGGAATGCCCAGCTCCTATAATTCACCCCTCCACTTT.

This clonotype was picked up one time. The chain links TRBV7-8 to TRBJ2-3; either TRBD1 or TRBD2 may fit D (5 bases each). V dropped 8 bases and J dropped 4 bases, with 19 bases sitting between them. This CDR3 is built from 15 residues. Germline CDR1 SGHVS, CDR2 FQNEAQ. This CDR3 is CASGPVGEIADTQYF. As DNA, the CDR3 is TGTGCCAGCGGCCCCGTAGGGGAGATTGCAGATACGCAGTATTTT.

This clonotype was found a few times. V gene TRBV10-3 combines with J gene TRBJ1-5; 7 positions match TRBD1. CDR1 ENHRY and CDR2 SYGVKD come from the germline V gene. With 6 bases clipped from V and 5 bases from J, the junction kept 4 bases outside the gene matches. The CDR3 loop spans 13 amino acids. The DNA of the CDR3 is TGTGCCATCAGGAACCAGGGGGATCAGCCCCAGCATTTT. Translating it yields CAIRNQGDQPQHF.

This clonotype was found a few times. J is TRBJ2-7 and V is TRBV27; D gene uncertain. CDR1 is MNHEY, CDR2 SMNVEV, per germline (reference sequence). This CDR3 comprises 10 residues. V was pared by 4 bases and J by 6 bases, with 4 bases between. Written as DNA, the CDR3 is TGTGCCAGCAGTTATCCCGAGCAGTACTTC. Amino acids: CASSYPEQYF.

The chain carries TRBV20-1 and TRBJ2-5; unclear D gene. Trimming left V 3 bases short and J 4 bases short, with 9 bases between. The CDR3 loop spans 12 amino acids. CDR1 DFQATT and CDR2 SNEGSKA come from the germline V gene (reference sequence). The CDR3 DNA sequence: TGCAGTGCTAGTCCCGTTGTAGAGACCCAGTACTTC. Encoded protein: CSASPVVETQYF.

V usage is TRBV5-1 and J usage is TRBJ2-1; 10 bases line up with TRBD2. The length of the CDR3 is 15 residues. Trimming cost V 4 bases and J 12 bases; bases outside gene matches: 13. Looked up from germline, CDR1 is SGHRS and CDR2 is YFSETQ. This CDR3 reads CASSQGLATDATQFF. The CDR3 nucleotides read TGCGCCAGCAGCCAGGGACTAGCGACCGACGCGACGCAGTTCTTC.

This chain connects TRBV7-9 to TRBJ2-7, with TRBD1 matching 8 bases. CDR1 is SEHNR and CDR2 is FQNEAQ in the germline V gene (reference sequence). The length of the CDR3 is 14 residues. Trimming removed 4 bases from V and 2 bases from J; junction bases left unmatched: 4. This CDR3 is CASSSGDRTYEQYF. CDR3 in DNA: TGTGCCAGCAGCTCAGGGGACAGGACCTACGAGCAGTACTTC.

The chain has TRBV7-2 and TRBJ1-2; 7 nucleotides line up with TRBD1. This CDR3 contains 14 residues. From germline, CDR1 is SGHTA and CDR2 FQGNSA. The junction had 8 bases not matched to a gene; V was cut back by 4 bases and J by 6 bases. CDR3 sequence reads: CTSSSRRDSHGYTF. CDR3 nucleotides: TGTACCAGCAGCTCTAGAAGGGACAGCCATGGCTACACCTTC.

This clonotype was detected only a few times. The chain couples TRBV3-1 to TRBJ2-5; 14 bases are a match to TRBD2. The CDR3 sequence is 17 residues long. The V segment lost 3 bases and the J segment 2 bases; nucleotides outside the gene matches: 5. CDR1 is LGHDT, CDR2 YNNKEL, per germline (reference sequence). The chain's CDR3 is CASSQWTSGGTQETQYF. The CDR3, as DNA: TGTGCCAGCAGCCAGTGGACTAGCGGGGGGACTCAAGAGACCCAGTACTTC.

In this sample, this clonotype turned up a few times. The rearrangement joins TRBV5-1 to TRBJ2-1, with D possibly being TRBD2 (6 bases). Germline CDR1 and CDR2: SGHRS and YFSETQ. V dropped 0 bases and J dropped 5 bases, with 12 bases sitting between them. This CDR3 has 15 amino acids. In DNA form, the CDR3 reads TGCGCCAGCAGCTTGGTCGGGGGTTCTAACAATGAGCAGTTCTTC. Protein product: CASSLVGGSNNEQFF.

CDR3 residues: CSATPDRYEQYF. The CDR3 DNA is TGCAGTGCTACTCCCGACAGGTACGAGCAGTACTTC. This sequence joins TRBV20-1 and TRBJ2-7; D perhaps matches TRBD1 (6 bases). CDR1 and CDR2 from the germline V gene are DFQATT and SNEGSKA (reference sequence). This CDR3 has 12 amino acids. Trimming removed 4 bases at V and 4 bases at J, with 11 bases between.

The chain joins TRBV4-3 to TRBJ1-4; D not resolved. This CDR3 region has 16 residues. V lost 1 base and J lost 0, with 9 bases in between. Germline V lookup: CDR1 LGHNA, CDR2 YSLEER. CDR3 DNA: TGCGCCAGCAGCCAAGCTCGTAGAGCAACTAATGAAAAACTGTTTTTT. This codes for CASSQARRATNEKLFF.

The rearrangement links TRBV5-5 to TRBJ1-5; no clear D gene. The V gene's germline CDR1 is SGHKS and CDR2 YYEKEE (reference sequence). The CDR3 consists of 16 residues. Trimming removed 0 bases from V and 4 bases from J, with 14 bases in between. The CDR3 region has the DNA TGTGCCAGCAGCTTGGGAGCGACCGCCGGGAATCAGCCCCAGCATTTT. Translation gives CASSLGATAGNQPQHF.

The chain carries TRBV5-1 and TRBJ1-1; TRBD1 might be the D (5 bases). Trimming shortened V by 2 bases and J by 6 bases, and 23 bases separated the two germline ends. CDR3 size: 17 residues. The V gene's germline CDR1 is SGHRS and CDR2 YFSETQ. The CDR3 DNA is TGCGCCAGCAGCTTCTCAACAGCTCAGGGTATGGGGGCTGAAGCTTTCTTT. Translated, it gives CASSFSTAQGMGAEAFF.

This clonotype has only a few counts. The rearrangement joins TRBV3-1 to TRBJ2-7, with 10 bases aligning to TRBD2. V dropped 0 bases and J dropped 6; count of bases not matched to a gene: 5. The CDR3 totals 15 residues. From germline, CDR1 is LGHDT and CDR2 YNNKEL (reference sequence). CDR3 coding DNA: TGTGCCAGCAGCCAAGACACTAGCGGGATCCTCGAGCAGTACTTC. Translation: CASSQDTSGILEQYF.

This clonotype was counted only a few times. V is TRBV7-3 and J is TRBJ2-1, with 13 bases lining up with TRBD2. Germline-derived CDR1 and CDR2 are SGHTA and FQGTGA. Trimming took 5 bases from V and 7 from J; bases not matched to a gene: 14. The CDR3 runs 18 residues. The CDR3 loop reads CASSPEQGLAGTKNEQFF. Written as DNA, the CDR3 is TGTGCCAGCAGCCCGGAGCAGGGACTAGCGGGGACGAAGAATGAGCAGTTCTTC. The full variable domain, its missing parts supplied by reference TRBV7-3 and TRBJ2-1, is GAGVSQTPSNKVTEKGKYVELRCDPISGHTALYWYRQSLGQGPEFLIYFQGTGAADDSGLPNDRFFAVRPEGSVSTLKIQRTERGDSAVYLCASSPEQGLAGTKNEQFFGPGTRLTVL.

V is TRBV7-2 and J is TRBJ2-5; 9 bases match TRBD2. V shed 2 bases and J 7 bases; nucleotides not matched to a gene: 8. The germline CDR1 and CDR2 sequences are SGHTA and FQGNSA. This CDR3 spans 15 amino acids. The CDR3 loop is CASSLNPGLAGTQYF. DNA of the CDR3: TGTGCCAGCAGCTTAAATCCGGGACTAGCAGGGACCCAGTACTTC.

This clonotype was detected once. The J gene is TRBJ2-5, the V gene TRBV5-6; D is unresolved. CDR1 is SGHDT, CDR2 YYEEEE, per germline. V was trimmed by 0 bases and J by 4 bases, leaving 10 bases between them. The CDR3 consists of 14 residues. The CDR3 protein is CASSLGLVPETQYF. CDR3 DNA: TGTGCCAGCAGCTTGGGTCTGGTTCCAGAGACCCAGTACTTC.

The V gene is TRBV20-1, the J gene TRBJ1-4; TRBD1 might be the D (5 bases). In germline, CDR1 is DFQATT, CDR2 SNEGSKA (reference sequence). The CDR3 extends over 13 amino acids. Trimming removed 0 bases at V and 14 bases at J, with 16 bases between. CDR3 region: CSARDPTGFQLFF. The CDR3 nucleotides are TGCAGTGCTAGAGACCCTACAGGATTTCAGCTGTTTTTT.

This chain's CDR3 is CASSPGHLTSTDTQYF. CDR3 DNA sequence: TGCGCCAGCAGCCCGGGACATTTGACTAGCACAGATACGCAGTATTTT. V gene TRBV5-1 combines with J gene TRBJ2-3; perhaps TRBD1 as D (6 bases). V was cut by 4 bases and J by 0 bases, with 15 bases left in between. Germline CDR1 is SGHRS and CDR2 is YFSETQ. This CDR3 region has 16 residues.

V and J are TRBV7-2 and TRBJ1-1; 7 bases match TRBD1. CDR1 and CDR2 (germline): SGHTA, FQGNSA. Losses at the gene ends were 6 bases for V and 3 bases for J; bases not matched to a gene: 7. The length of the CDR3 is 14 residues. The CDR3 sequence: CASSRQGRDTEAFF. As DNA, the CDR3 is TGTGCCAGCAGTCGACAGGGCCGGGACACTGAAGCTTTCTTT.

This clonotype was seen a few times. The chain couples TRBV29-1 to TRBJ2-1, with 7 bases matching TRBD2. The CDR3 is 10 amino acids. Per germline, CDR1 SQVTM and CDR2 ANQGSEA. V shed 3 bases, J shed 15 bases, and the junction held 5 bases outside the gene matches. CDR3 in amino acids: CSVDQRGLFF. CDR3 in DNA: TGCAGCGTTGACCAGCGGGGTTTGTTCTTC.

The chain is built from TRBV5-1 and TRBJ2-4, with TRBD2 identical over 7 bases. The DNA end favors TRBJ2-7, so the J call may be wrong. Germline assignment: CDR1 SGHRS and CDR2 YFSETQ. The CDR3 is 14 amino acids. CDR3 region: CASSSGRAFYEQYF. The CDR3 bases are TGCGCCAGCAGCTCTGGGAGGGCCTTTTACGAGCAGTACTTC.

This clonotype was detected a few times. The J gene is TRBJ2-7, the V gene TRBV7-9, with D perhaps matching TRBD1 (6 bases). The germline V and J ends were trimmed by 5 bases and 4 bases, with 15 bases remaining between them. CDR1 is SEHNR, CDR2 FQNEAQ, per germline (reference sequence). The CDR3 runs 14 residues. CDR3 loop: CASSPRTAAYEQYF. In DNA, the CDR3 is TGTGCCAGCAGCCCCCGGACAGCCGCTTACGAGCAGTACTTC.